This T cell receptor (beta chain) was identified during a study of identical twins. It was template switching that added a universal primer site, and there were unique molecular identifiers on the cDNA. TCRdb called the 5' RACE reads again in MiXCR, with one record for every CDR3 protein. The table has approximately 890,000 distinct CDR3 sequences, 9% to 15% seen once. Germline lookup yields CDR1 ENHRY and CDR2 SYGVKD. Trimming cost V 2 bases and J 6 bases; bases outside gene matches: 5. The CDR3 totals 15 residues. At least ten counts were recorded for this clonotype. Antigen unknown. Findings of the study overall: Abundant beta clonotypes from cord blood had fewer insertions, unlike memory repertoires, which showed none. Cross-sectional statistical analysis was relied on for the conclusions, without the same donors being followed.

This sample also appeared in a second study, on yellow fever vaccine responses in identical twins.

The chain carries TRBV10-3 and TRBJ2-1; the match to TRBD2 covers 9 bases. The specimen sequenced was PBMCs. The source of this sequence is a woman aged 18 to 35 in good health. The CDR3 here is CAISERASGVNEQFF. The CDR3 DNA is TGTGCCATCAGTGAGCGGGCTAGCGGGGTCAATGAGCAGTTCTTC.